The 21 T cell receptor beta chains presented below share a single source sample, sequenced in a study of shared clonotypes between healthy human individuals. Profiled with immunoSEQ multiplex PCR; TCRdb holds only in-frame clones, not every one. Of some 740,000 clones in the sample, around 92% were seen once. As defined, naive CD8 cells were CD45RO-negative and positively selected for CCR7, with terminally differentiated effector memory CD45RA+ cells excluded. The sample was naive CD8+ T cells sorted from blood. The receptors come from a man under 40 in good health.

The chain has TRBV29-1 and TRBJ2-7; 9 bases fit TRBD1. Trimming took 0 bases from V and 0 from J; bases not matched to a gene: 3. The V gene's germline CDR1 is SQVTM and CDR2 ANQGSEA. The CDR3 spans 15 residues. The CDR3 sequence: CSVEERDRVSYEQYF. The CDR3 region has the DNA TGCAGCGTTGAAGAACGGGACAGGGTCTCCTACGAGCAGTACTTC.

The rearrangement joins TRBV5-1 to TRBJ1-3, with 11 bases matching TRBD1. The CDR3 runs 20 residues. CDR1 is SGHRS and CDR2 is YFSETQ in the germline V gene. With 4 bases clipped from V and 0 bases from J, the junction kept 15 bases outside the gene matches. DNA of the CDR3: TGCGCCAGCAGCCACCTAGGACAGGGGGCTGCTTCCTTCTCTGGAAACACCATATATTTT. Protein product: CASSHLGQGAASFSGNTIYF.

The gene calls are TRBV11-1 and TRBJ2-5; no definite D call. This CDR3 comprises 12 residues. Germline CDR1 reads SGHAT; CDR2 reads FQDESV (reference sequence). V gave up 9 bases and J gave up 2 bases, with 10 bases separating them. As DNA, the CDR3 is TGTGCCAGTGTTGGGCTTCAAGAGACCCAGTACTTC. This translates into CASVGLQETQYF. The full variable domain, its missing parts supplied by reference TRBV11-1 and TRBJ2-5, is EAEVAQSPRYKITEKSQAVAFWCDPISGHATLYWYRQILGQGPELLVQFQDESVVDDSQLPKDRFSAERLKGVDSTLKIQPAELGDSAMYLCASVGLQETQYFGPGTRLLVL.

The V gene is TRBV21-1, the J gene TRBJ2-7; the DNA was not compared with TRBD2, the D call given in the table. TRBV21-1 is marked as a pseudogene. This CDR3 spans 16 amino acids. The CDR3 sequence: CASSKQLAGVFYEQYF. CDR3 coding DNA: TGTGCCAGCAGCAAACAGCTAGCGGGAGTTTTCTACGAGCAGTACTTC.

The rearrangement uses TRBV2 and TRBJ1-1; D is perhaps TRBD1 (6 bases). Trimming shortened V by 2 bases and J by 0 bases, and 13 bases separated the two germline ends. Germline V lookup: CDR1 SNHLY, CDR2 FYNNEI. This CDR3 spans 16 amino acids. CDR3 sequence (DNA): TGTGCCAGCAGTGAAAACCCGGGACATTTGAACACTGAAGCTTTCTTT. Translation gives CASSENPGHLNTEAFF.

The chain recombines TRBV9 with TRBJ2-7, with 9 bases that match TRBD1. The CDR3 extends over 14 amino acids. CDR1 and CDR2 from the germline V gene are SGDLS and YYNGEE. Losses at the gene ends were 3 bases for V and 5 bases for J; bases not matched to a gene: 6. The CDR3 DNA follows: TGTGCCAGCAGCGGAGGGACAGGGATCGACGAGCAGTACTTC. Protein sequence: CASSGGTGIDEQYF.

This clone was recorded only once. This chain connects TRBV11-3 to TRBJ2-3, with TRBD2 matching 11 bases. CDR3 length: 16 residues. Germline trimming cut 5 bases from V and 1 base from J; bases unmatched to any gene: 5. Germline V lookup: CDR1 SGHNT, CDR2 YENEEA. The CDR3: CASSRALAGGTDTQYF. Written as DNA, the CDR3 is TGTGCCAGCAGCCGAGCACTAGCGGGGGGCACAGATACGCAGTATTTT.

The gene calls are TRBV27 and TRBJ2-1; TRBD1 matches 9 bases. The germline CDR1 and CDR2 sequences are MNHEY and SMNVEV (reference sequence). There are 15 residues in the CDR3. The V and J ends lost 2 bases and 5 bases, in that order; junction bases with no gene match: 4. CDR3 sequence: CASSLTGGLNNEQFF. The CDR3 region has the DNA TGTGCCAGCAGTTTAACAGGGGGCCTCAACAATGAGCAGTTCTTC.

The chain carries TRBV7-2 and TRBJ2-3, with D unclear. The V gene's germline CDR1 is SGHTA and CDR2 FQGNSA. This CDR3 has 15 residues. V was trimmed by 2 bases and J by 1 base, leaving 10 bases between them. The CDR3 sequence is CASSLSLTGTDTQYF. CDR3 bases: TGTGCCAGCAGCTTATCTCTCACGGGCACAGATACGCAGTATTTT.

For the CDR3, the DNA is TGCGCCAGCAGCCAACCGGGGGTGGGGCAGTACTTC. This gives the protein CASSQPGVGQYF. The chain joins TRBV4-1 to TRBJ2-7; a weak D match, TRBD2 (6 bases). V lost 2 bases, J lost 9 bases, and 11 bases lay in between. The CDR3 is 12 residues long. Looked up from germline, CDR1 is MGHRA and CDR2 is YSYEKL.

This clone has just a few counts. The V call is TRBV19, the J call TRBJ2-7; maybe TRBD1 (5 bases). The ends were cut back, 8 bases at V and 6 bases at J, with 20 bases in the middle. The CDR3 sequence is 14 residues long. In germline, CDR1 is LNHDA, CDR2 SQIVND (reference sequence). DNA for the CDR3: TGTGCCAGTCGTCCAGGGCTGGTATATGGCGAGCAGTACTTC. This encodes CASRPGLVYGEQYF. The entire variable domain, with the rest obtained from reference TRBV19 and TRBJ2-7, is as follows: DGGITQSPKYLFRKEGQNVTLSCEQNLNHDAMYWYRQDPGQGLRLIYYSQIVNDFQKGDIAEGYSVSREKKESFPLTVTSAQKNPTAFYLCASRPGLVYGEQYFGPGTRLTVT.

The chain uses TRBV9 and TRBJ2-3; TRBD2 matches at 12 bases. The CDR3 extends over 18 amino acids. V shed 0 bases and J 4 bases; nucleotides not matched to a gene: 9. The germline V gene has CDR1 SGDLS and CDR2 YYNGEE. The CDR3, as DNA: TGTGCCAGCAGCGTAGAGGGAAAGACTAGCGGGAGATCAGATACGCAGTATTTT. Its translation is CASSVEGKTSGRSDTQYF. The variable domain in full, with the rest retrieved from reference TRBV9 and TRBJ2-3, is DSGVTQTPKHLITATGQRVTLRCSPRSGDLSVYWYQQSLDQGLQFLIQYYNGEERAKGNILERFSAQQFPDLHSELNLSSLELGDSALYFCASSVEGKTSGRSDTQYFGPGTRLTVL.

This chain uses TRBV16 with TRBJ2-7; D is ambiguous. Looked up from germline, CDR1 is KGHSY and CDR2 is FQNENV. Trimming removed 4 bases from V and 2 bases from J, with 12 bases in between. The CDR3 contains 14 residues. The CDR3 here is CASSLAGNAYEQYF. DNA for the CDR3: TGTGCCAGCAGCCTGGCAGGCAACGCCTACGAGCAGTACTTC.

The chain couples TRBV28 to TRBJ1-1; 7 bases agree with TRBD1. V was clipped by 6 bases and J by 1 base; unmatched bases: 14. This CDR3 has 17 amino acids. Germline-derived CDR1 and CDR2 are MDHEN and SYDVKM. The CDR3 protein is CASSDRRSRGGNTEAFF. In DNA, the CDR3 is TGTGCCAGCAGCGACAGGAGGTCCAGGGGGGGGAACACTGAAGCTTTCTTT.

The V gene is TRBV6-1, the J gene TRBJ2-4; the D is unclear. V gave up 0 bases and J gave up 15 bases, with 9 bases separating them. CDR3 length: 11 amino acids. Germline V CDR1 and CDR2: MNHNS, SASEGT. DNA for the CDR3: TGTGCCAGCAGTGAAGCGAGCCTAGGGTACTTC. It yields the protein CASSEASLGYF.

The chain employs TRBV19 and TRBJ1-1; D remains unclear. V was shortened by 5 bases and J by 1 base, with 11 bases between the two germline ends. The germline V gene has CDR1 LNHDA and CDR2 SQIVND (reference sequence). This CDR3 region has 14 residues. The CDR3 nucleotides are TGTGCCAGTAGTCCCGGGGAGGCGAACACTGAAGCTTTCTTT. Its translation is CASSPGEANTEAFF.

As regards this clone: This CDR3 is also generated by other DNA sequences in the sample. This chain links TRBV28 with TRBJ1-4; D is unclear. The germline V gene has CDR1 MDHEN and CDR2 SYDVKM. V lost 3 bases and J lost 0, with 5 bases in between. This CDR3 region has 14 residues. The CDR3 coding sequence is TGTGCCAGCAGTTTTCTGACAACTAATGAAAAACTGTTTTTT. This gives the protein CASSFLTTNEKLFF. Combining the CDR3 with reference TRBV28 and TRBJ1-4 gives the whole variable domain DVKVTQSSRYLVKRTGEKVFLECVQDMDHENMFWYRQDPGLGLRLIYFSYDVKMKEKGDIPEGYSVSREKKERFSLILESASTNQTSMYLCASSFLTTNEKLFFGSGTQLSVL.

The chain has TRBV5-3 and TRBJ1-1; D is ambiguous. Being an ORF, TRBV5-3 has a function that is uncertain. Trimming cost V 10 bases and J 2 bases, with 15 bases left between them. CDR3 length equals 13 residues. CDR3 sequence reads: CAGQDTPNTEAFF. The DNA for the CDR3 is TGTGCCGGCCAAGACACTCCCAACACTGAAGCTTTCTTT.

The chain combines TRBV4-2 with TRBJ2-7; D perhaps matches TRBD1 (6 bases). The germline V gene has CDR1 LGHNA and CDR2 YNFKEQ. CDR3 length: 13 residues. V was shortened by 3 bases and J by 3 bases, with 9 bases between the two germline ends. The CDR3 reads CASSQKQGYEQYF. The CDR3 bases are TGTGCCAGCAGCCAGAAACAGGGCTACGAGCAGTACTTC.

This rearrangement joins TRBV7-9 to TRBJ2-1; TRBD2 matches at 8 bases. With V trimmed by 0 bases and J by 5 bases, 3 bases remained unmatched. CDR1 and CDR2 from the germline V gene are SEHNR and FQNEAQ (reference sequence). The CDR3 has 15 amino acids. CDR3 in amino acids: CASSLALAGNNEQFF. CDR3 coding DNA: TGTGCCAGCAGCTTAGCGTTAGCGGGAAACAATGAGCAGTTCTTC. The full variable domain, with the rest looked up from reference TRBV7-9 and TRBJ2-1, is DTGVSQNPRHKITKRGQNVTFRCDPISEHNRLYWYRQTLGQGPEFLTYFQNEAQLEKSRLLSDRFSAERPKGSFSTLEIQRTEQGDSAMYLCASSLALAGNNEQFFGPGTRLTVL.

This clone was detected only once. CDR3 bases: TGCAGCGTCATTGACAGGGTTGACACCGGGGAGCTGTTTTTT. Translated, it gives CSVIDRVDTGELFF. The J gene is TRBJ2-2, the V gene TRBV29-1; TRBD1 agrees at 7 bases. Losses at the gene ends were 6 bases for V and 3 bases for J; bases not matched to a gene: 7. Germline CDR1 SQVTM, CDR2 ANQGSEA. CDR3 length equals 14 residues.